Below are 16 T cell receptor beta chains sequenced from a single sample in a study of identical twins. TCRdb recomputed calls from the 5' RACE reads with MiXCR, one row per CDR3 protein. The sample contains fewer than 650,000 distinct CDR3 sequences, roughly 7.1% of which appear only once. This same sample was also taken into another study, of yellow fever vaccine responses in identical twins.

Sample: PBMCs. These receptors originate from a woman younger than 35 in good health.

A word on this clonotype: This clone may be a read error of a much larger clone one base away. The J gene is TRBJ1-1, the V gene TRBV7-9, with D tentatively TRBD1 (6 bases). V was shortened by 7 bases and J by 0 bases, with 9 bases between the two germline ends. Per germline, CDR1 SEHNR and CDR2 FQNEAQ (reference sequence). The length of the CDR3 is 13 residues. Here the CDR3 reads CASIPGVNTEAFF. The CDR3 bases are TGTGCCAGCATCCCAGGGGTGAACACTGAAGCTTTCTTT.

Ten or more counts support this clonotype. The rearrangement uses TRBV5-1 and TRBJ1-1, with D unresolved. Trimming took off 5 bases at V and 0 bases at J, with 2 bases between the two ends. The CDR3 has 11 amino acids. Looked up from germline, CDR1 is SGHRS and CDR2 is YFSETQ. CDR3 region: CASRVNTEAFF. The CDR3 DNA reads as TGCGCCAGCAGGGTGAACACTGAAGCTTTCTTT.

The genes are TRBV24-1 and TRBJ1-1; no clear D gene. The V and J ends lost 4 bases and 4 bases respectively, with 9 bases between them. The CDR3 covers 13 residues. Germline V gives CDR1 KGHDR, CDR2 SFDVKD. As DNA, the CDR3 is TGTGCCACCAGTGACCAGGAAGGCACTGAAGCTTTCTTT. Translation: CATSDQEGTEAFF.

This clonotype has just a few counts. The chain joins TRBV20-1 to TRBJ2-6; D is undetermined. The V gene's germline CDR1 is DFQATT and CDR2 SNEGSKA (reference sequence). Deletions cut 8 bases from V and 0 bases from J, with 8 bases between. CDR3 size: 13 residues. The CDR3 nucleotides are TGCAGTACGACCCGCTCTGGGGCCAACGTCCTGACTTTC. This codes for CSTTRSGANVLTF.

This clonotype has a count of ten or more. The rearrangement links TRBV6-1 to TRBJ2-7; 9 bases fit TRBD2. This CDR3 is 14 amino acids long. Trimming at V came to 4 bases and at J to 0 bases, leaving 1 base not matched to a gene. Germline loops: CDR1 MNHNS, CDR2 SASEGT. CDR3 DNA sequence: TGTGCCAGCAGTGGACTAGCGGCCTCCTACGAGCAGTACTTC. This translates into CASSGLAASYEQYF.

The chain uses TRBV5-6 and TRBJ2-7; 8 bases match TRBD2. V trimming: 2 bases; J trimming: 0 bases; junction bases outside the gene matches: 10. The germline gives CDR1 SGHDT, CDR2 YYEEEE. The CDR3 spans 17 residues. CDR3: CASSLTLAGLSSYEQYF. The DNA for the CDR3 is TGTGCCAGCAGCTTAACGTTAGCGGGACTCTCCTCCTACGAGCAGTACTTC.

This clonotype was seen a few times. The V gene is TRBV9, the J gene TRBJ2-1; 9 nucleotides line up with TRBD1. The CDR3 extends over 16 amino acids. Unmatched junction bases numbered 7, after V lost 6 bases and J lost 0 bases. Per the germline V gene, CDR1 is SGDLS and CDR2 is YYNGEE. CDR3 region: CASTTGGSGSYNEQFF. CDR3 in DNA: TGTGCCAGCACAACAGGGGGCAGTGGCTCCTACAATGAGCAGTTCTTC.

This clonotype was seen only a few times. The J gene is TRBJ2-1, the V gene TRBV12-5, with a weak D call TRBD2 (5 bases). V lost 2 bases and J lost 1, with 18 bases in between. CDR1 is LGHNT and CDR2 is FRNRAP in the germline V gene. CDR3 length: 18 amino acids. This CDR3 is CASGLPGTLGWSYNEQFF. CDR3 DNA sequence: TGTGCTAGTGGTTTGCCCGGTACACTAGGGTGGTCCTACAATGAGCAGTTCTTC. Full variable domain (missing parts from reference TRBV12-5 and TRBJ2-1): DARVTQTPRHKVTEMGQEVTMRCQPILGHNTVFWYRQTMMQGLELLAYFRNRAPLDDSGMPKDRFSAEMPDATLATLKIQPSEPRDSAVYFCASGLPGTLGWSYNEQFFGPGTRLTVL.

This chain joins TRBV25-1 and TRBJ1-2; 8 positions match TRBD1. V lost 2 bases, J lost 0 bases, and 8 bases stayed unmatched. In germline, CDR1 is MGHDK, CDR2 SYGVNS. The CDR3 has 17 amino acids. The CDR3 DNA reads as TGTGCCAGCAGTGAAGCTCAGGGGGCCGGAGCTAACTATGGCTACACCTTC. This codes for CASSEAQGAGANYGYTF.

This clonotype was seen repeatedly, ten times or more. The chain carries TRBV29-1 and TRBJ2-4, with D possibly TRBD1 on 6 matching bases. Trimming pared 6 bases from V and 0 bases from J, leaving 12 bases between. The CDR3 is made up of 14 amino acids. Germline lookup yields CDR1 SQVTM and CDR2 ANQGSEA. The CDR3 DNA follows: TGCAGCGTAACAGGGAGACTAGCCAAAAACATTCAGTACTTC. Translation gives CSVTGRLAKNIQYF.

The CDR3 DNA reads TGTGCCAGCAGTAATCCGGGACAGGGTGGCTACGAGCAGTACTTC. Its protein product is CASSNPGQGGYEQYF. The rearrangement links TRBV28 to TRBJ2-7; 9 positions match TRBD1. The germline V gene has CDR1 MDHEN and CDR2 SYDVKM. This CDR3 contains 15 residues. The trim removed 5 bases at V and 3 bases at J, leaving 8 bases unmatched.

This clonotype showed up just a few times. Compared with germline, one end of the junction differs, possibly owing to a read error. The chain joins TRBV7-8 to TRBJ2-3, with 7 bases matching TRBD2. There are 13 residues in the CDR3. Per germline, CDR1 SGHVS and CDR2 FQNEAQ. This chain's CDR3 is CACRLAGTDTQYF. The CDR3 bases are TGTGCCTGCAGGCTAGCGGGCACAGATACGCAGTATTTT.

The chain recombines TRBV5-5 with TRBJ2-7; 7 bases line up with TRBD2. The germline V gene has CDR1 SGHKS and CDR2 YYEKEE (reference sequence). V dropped 4 bases and J dropped 6; count of bases not matched to a gene: 13. There are 15 residues in the CDR3. The CDR3: CASSAAPPSGTEQYF. The CDR3 DNA reads as TGTGCCAGCAGCGCCGCTCCCCCCAGCGGGACCGAGCAGTACTTC.

This clonotype was picked up many times. V gene TRBV12-3 or TRBV12-4 combines with J gene TRBJ1-1; D is uncertain. The CDR3 contains 13 residues. Trimming pared 5 bases from V and 2 bases from J, leaving 9 bases between. The CDR3 DNA is TGTGCCAGCAGTGTAACAAGAAACACTGAAGCTTTCTTT. It encodes CASSVTRNTEAFF.

This clonotype was detected only a few times. This chain links TRBV29-1 with TRBJ2-5, with 8 nucleotides matching TRBD1. CDR3 length: 13 residues. The V and J ends lost 5 bases and 4 bases, in that order; junction bases with no gene match: 6. Germline CDR1 reads SQVTM; CDR2 reads ANQGSEA. The CDR3 sequence: CSVSRGRGETQYF. DNA of the CDR3: TGCAGCGTTTCCAGGGGGCGAGGAGAGACCCAGTACTTC.

This clonotype was detected a few times. The chain couples TRBV6-5 to TRBJ1-2; no clear D gene. CDR3 length: 13 amino acids. Looked up from germline, CDR1 is MNHEY and CDR2 is SVGAGI. V was clipped by 3 bases and J by 5 bases, with 10 bases between them. This CDR3 is CASSYGRLYGYTF. In DNA form, the CDR3 reads TGTGCCAGCAGTTATGGCCGATTATATGGCTACACCTTC.